The 8 T cell receptor beta chains below were found in one sample sequenced in a study of T cell repertoires in cytomegalovirus infection (dated by TCRdb to between 2018 and 2021). The run used an Illumina HiSeq 1500. TCRdb applied fastp at Q25 and MiXCR to the public reads, then kept only in-frame beta chains. Entries that share a CDR3 protein sequence are merged under the most common genes and DNA. Within this sample are 640,000 or so distinct CDR3 sequences, with around 31% of them counted one time only. In total, the top ten clones hold roughly 18% of the sample. According to the study, the label for this sample's treatment or condition signals: in vitro stimulation with specific CMV peptide epitopes to enrich CMV-specific T cells. Their antigens are not known. The sample in question was cultured PBMCs, obtained from culture after CMV antigen stimulation. The receptors were gathered from a human donor in good health (CMV status not recorded). Some clones in this sample may be carry-over from other donors' samples.

The chain uses TRBV28 and TRBJ1-1; D is perhaps TRBD1 (5 bases). The CDR3 has 15 amino acids. Germline assignment: CDR1 MDHEN and CDR2 SYDVKM. Trimming took off 3 bases at V and 0 bases at J, with 11 bases between the two ends. CDR3 bases: TGTGCCAGCAGTTTCATCGGGACGGTGAACACTGAAGCTTTCTTT. This sequence encodes CASSFIGTVNTEAFF.

The chain joins TRBV7-4 to TRBJ2-3; either TRBD1 or TRBD2 may fit D (5 bases each). The CDR3 loop spans 13 amino acids. Germline loops: CDR1 SGHVT, CDR2 SQSDAQ. V lost 7 bases, J lost 8 bases, and 16 bases lay in between. The CDR3 nucleotides are TGTGCCAGCAACCCGGGCCCGAGGGGTACGCAGTATTTT. Its protein is CASNPGPRGTQYF.

This clonotype was recorded a few times. The rearrangement uses TRBV7-8 and TRBJ1-1; D is possibly TRBD1 (5 bases). V dropped 5 bases and J dropped 4 bases, with 14 bases sitting between them. CDR1 and CDR2 from the germline V gene are SGHVS and FQNEAQ. The CDR3 is made up of 14 amino acids. The CDR3 DNA reads as TGTGCCAGCAGCCCGCGGTGGGACCGCACTGAAGCTTTCTTT. Amino acids: CASSPRWDRTEAFF.

To note about this clonotype: This may be a read error, as it is one base from a much larger clone. The chain couples TRBV7-2 to TRBJ2-1; D remains ambiguous. CDR3 length equals 12 residues. Looked up from germline, CDR1 is SGHTA and CDR2 is FQGNSA. The V and J ends lost 4 bases and 8 bases respectively, with 9 bases between them. CDR3 coding DNA: TGTGCCAGCAGCTATACCCGGGATGAGCAGTTCTTC. Its protein is CASSYTRDEQFF.

In nucleotides, the CDR3 is TGTGCCAGTAGTATAGCCCCGGGCTGGAACACTGAAGCTTTCTTT. Its protein is CASSIAPGWNTEAFF. The rearrangement joins TRBV19 to TRBJ1-1; D call uncertain. Germline CDR1 LNHDA, CDR2 SQIVND (reference sequence). The CDR3 totals 15 residues. With 1 base removed from V and 1 base from J, the gap between germline ends came to 10 bases.

The chain joins TRBV12-3 or TRBV12-4 to TRBJ1-5; 8 bases fit TRBD1. The CDR3 is 15 amino acids. V shed 5 bases, J shed 4 bases, and the junction held 7 bases outside the gene matches. CDR3 sequence reads: CASSTGQGRNQPQHF. CDR3 in DNA: TGTGCCAGCAGTACTGGACAGGGAAGAAATCAGCCCCAGCATTTT.

This clonotype was seen only a few times. Written as DNA, the CDR3 is TGTGCCAGTCGGGGGCCTTTCCGCGGGGCTAACTATGGCTACACCTTC. This encodes CASRGPFRGANYGYTF. The rearrangement links TRBV6-5 to TRBJ1-2; D is possibly TRBD1 (6 bases). The CDR3 is 16 amino acids. V lost 9 bases to trimming and J lost 0 bases, with 20 bases between them. Germline CDR1 MNHEY, CDR2 SVGAGI.

This clonotype was observed once. The rearrangement links TRBV20-1 to TRBJ2-7; D not resolved. V shed 5 bases and J shed 5 bases, with 16 bases lying between them. This CDR3 has 13 residues. Germline assignment: CDR1 DFQATT and CDR2 SNEGSKA (reference sequence). The DNA for the CDR3 is TGCAGTGCTCCCATTCAGGCGGCAGACGAGCAGTACTTC. Protein: CSAPIQAADEQYF.